The present T cell receptor beta chain was sequenced within a study of T cell changes during pregnancy in multiple sclerosis. TCRdb's table, derived via immunoSEQ multiplex PCR, lists solely in-frame clones and lacks some. The sample carries about 40,000 clones, about 94% recorded once. The germline CDR1 and CDR2 sequences are SGHTS and YDEGEE. With 4 bases removed from V and 7 bases from J, the gap between germline ends came to 15 bases. The CDR3 sequence is 14 residues long. The source is a female donor with multiple sclerosis, enrolled in a pregnancy study. Source: peripheral blood, taken in the third trimester of pregnancy. The chain employs TRBV5-8 and TRBJ1-5, with a tentative D call TRBD1 (6 bases). The CDR3 protein is CASSHGLQGQPQHF. In DNA form, the CDR3 reads TGTGCCAGCAGCCACGGTCTGCAGGGGCAGCCCCAGCATTTT.